This TCR beta chain was observed in a study of control samples from healthy donors and cancer patients. The germline V gene has CDR1 MDHEN and CDR2 SYDVKM. The junction had 4 bases not matched to a gene; V was cut back by 3 bases and J by 2 bases. CDR3 size: 15 residues. Method: immunoSEQ multiplex PCR; TCRdb's copy keeps in-frame clones and lacks some. Among 20,000 to 30,000 clones listed, approximately 90% were seen once. This sequence joins TRBV28 and TRBJ1-2; 9 nucleotides agree with TRBD1. Sequencing used PBMCs. The receptor was isolated from a man aged 50 to 60 with lung cancer. The CDR3 coding sequence is TGTGCCAGCAGTTTGGCAGGGACAGGGAACTATGGCTACACCTTC. The encoded protein is CASSLAGTGNYGYTF.